This T cell receptor (beta chain) emerged from a study of blood T cell repertoires in COVID-19. Study as a whole: Acute-phase and convalescent COVID-19 samples originated in the United States, Italy and Spain. The cDNA or gDNA used as material had been derived from T cells, B-cell-depleted T cells, or PBMCs.

Study processing details: Nucleated cell number was recorded as an estimate derived from reference gene primer amplification. Method: immunoSEQ multiplex PCR; TCRdb's copy keeps in-frame clones and lacks some. V, J and clone size reflect that table, while D and trimming were determined from the DNA. The sample contains about 300,000 clones, roughly 86% of which appear only once. The germline V gene has CDR1 SEHNR and CDR2 FQNEAQ (reference sequence). Trimming left V 1 base short and J 7 bases short, with 16 bases between. The CDR3 has 15 residues. Seattle participants joined during active infection and were tracked over time.

This rearrangement joins TRBV7-9 to TRBJ1-2; D uncertain. Sequencing input: peripheral blood. This TCR came from a woman between 25 and 40 years old with COVID-19, enrolled during active disease. CDR3 bases: TGTGCCAGCAGCTTAGGCGGAGGATTTGGCGGTGGCTACACCTTC. Translation: CASSLGGGFGGGYTF. Complete variable domain (other parts from reference TRBV7-9 and TRBJ1-2): DTGVSQNPRHKITKRGQNVTFRCDPISEHNRLYWYRQTLGQGPEFLTYFQNEAQLEKSRLLSDRFSAERPKGSFSTLEIQRTEQGDSAMYLCASSLGGGFGGGYTFGSGTRLTVV.